These 20 T cell receptor beta chains came from one sample sequenced in a study of CD8 T cells in ankylosing spondylitis. A single record per CDR3 protein comes from TCRdb applying MiXCR to the 5' RACE reads. The data show 45,000 to 65,000 distinct CDR3 sequences, roughly 7.4% seen once. Sequencing was done on a sample of blood, either unsorted or a sorted T cell fraction (not recorded which). The receptors were sampled from a female donor with ankylosing spondylitis or in good health (not recorded which).

This clonotype was seen a few times. V usage is TRBV13 and J usage is TRBJ2-7, with D unresolved. CDR1 and CDR2 from the germline V gene are PRHDT and FYEKMQ (reference sequence). CDR3 length: 13 residues. V was cut by 5 bases and J by 1 base, with 9 bases left in between. For the CDR3, the DNA is TGTGCCAGCAGCCAAATAAGGTCCTACGAGCAGTACTTC. As protein: CASSQIRSYEQYF.

This clonotype was counted at least ten times. This chain joins TRBV5-1 and TRBJ2-2; perhaps TRBD1 as D (5 bases). This CDR3 spans 15 amino acids. Trimming took off 2 bases at V and 3 bases at J, with 11 bases between the two ends. The germline V gene encodes CDR1 SGHRS and CDR2 YFSETQ. CDR3: CASSFPDRHTGELFF. CDR3 nucleotides: TGCGCCAGCAGCTTTCCCGACAGACACACCGGGGAGCTGTTTTTT.

The CDR3 DNA follows: TGTGCCAGCAGCCTCGATAGGGGAGCACGAAACACCATATATTTT. Residues: CASSLDRGARNTIYF. The V and J genes are TRBV3-1 and TRBJ1-3; a possible D gene is TRBD1 (5 bases). This CDR3 has 15 amino acids. CDR1 is LGHDT and CDR2 is YNNKEL in the germline V gene (reference sequence). Trimming removed 4 bases from V and 5 bases from J, with 15 bases in between.

In this sample, this clonotype turned up many times. The chain couples TRBV5-1 to TRBJ2-1; 7 bases are shared with TRBD1. Germline CDR1 reads SGHRS; CDR2 reads YFSETQ. Trimming at V came to 2 bases and at J to 8 bases, leaving 16 bases not matched to a gene. This CDR3 has 17 residues. CDR3 amino acids: CASSFPEDRVANDEQFF. As DNA, the CDR3 is TGCGCCAGCAGCTTCCCAGAAGACAGGGTGGCCAACGATGAGCAGTTCTTC.

This clonotype was observed many times. The V gene is TRBV5-1, the J gene TRBJ2-5, with D possibly matching TRBD1 (6 bases). The CDR3 is 14 amino acids. Per germline, CDR1 SGHRS and CDR2 YFSETQ. The V end was cut by 0 bases, the J end by 1 base, with 7 bases between. CDR3 sequence: CASSLEGGQETQYF. The CDR3 DNA reads TGCGCCAGCAGCTTGGAAGGGGGCCAAGAGACCCAGTACTTC.

This clonotype was detected many times. The genes are TRBV5-1 and TRBJ2-5, with D perhaps matching TRBD1 (5 bases). Germline V CDR1 and CDR2: SGHRS, YFSETQ. Trimming left V 4 bases short and J 2 bases short, with 12 bases between. The CDR3 covers 14 residues. CDR3 region: CASSVSTEQETQYF. CDR3 nucleotides: TGCGCCAGCAGCGTGTCGACAGAACAAGAGACCCAGTACTTC.

At least ten counts were recorded for this clonotype. J is TRBJ1-2 and V is TRBV7-6, with D possibly TRBD1 on 5 matching bases. The CDR3 is 13 residues long. Germline CDR1 SGHVS, CDR2 FNYEAQ. V lost 5 bases and J lost 2, with 9 bases in between. For the CDR3, the DNA is TGTGCCAGCAGCCCACAGGAAAACTATGGCTACACCTTC. Amino acid sequence: CASSPQENYGYTF.

The chain has TRBV4-2 and TRBJ1-4; D remains unclear. Germline V lookup: CDR1 LGHNA, CDR2 YNFKEQ. This CDR3 contains 14 residues. V lost 6 bases and J 3 bases, leaving 11 bases between the germline ends. The CDR3 here is CASRPPPANEKLFF. CDR3 DNA sequence: TGTGCCAGCAGACCGCCCCCGGCTAATGAAAAACTGTTTTTT.

This clonotype was counted ten times or more. The rearrangement uses TRBV6-1 and TRBJ2-7; TRBD2 agrees at 13 bases. V shed 7 bases, J shed 3 bases, and the junction held 3 bases outside the gene matches. The germline V gene has CDR1 MNHNS and CDR2 SASEGT. The CDR3 is 14 amino acids. The CDR3 here is CASKGLAGIYEQYV. CDR3 DNA sequence: TGTGCCAGCAAGGGACTAGCGGGGATCTACGAGCAGTACGTC.

This clonotype was counted ten times or more. The rearrangement links TRBV27 to TRBJ2-3, with 9 bases fitting TRBD2. Trimming took 5 bases from V and 5 from J; bases not matched to a gene: 17. This CDR3 has 18 amino acids. CDR1 is MNHEY, CDR2 SMNVEV, per germline (reference sequence). The CDR3 loop reads CASSPLSPASGAEDTQYF. In nucleotides, the CDR3 is TGTGCCAGCAGTCCACTCAGCCCGGCTAGCGGGGCAGAAGATACGCAGTATTTT.

This clonotype was counted at least ten times. This chain uses TRBV6-2 or TRBV6-3 with TRBJ2-1; D not resolved. The germline V gene encodes CDR1 MNHEY and CDR2 SVGEGT. This CDR3 is built from 14 residues. Trimming removed 7 bases at V and 6 bases at J, with 16 bases between. The CDR3 region has the DNA TGTGCCAGCACCTCAGTGCTTGCCGGCAATGAGCAGTTCTTC. Its translation is CASTSVLAGNEQFF.

This clonotype was counted ten times or more. This sequence joins TRBV4-2 and TRBJ2-4; D is unclear. Germline CDR1 is LGHNA and CDR2 is YNFKEQ. Between the trimmed V and J ends, which lost 0 bases and 0 bases, there was a span of 15 bases. The CDR3 length is 18 residues. The CDR3 DNA reads as TGTGCCAGCAGCCAAGACGTTGGGGTGAACAGAGCCAAAAACATTCAGTACTTC. Its protein is CASSQDVGVNRAKNIQYF.

The table lists this clonotype with many counts. The rearrangement links TRBV20-1 to TRBJ2-1; tentatively, D is TRBD2 (7 bases). The CDR3 length is 15 residues. Germline V CDR1 and CDR2: DFQATT, SNEGSKA (reference sequence). The germline V and J ends were trimmed by 4 bases and 1 base, with 14 bases remaining between them. This chain's CDR3 is CSATTRGASYNEQFF. DNA of the CDR3: TGCAGTGCTACGACCCGGGGGGCTTCCTACAATGAGCAGTTCTTC.

The table lists this clonotype with many counts. V and J are TRBV18 and TRBJ2-7; D unresolved. This CDR3 has 14 amino acids. CDR1 KGHSH and CDR2 LQKENI come from the germline V gene. V shed 2 bases and J shed 3 bases, with 11 bases lying between them. The CDR3, as DNA: TGTGCCAGCTCACCAGATAGTAGTGTCTACGAGCAGTACGTC. This encodes CASSPDSSVYEQYV.

In its sample, this clonotype was seen many times. The V call is TRBV5-1, the J call TRBJ2-3; 7 nucleotides line up with TRBD1. CDR1 and CDR2 (germline): SGHRS, YFSETQ. The CDR3 has 15 amino acids. Unmatched junction bases numbered 9, after V lost 7 bases and J lost 1 base. CDR3 nucleotide sequence: TGCGCCAGCGGTCCGACAGGGATCGGCACAGATACGCAGTATTTT. The encoded protein is CASGPTGIGTDTQYF.

At least ten counts were recorded for this clonotype. The chain recombines TRBV5-5 with TRBJ2-1, with 11 bases lining up with TRBD2. The germline V gene has CDR1 SGHKS and CDR2 YYEKEE (reference sequence). This CDR3 comprises 14 residues. The J segment lost 7 bases and the V segment lost 4 bases, leaving 4 bases of the junction unmatched. CDR3 region: CASSGTSGLNEQFF. In DNA, the CDR3 is TGTGCCAGCAGCGGGACTAGCGGTCTAAATGAGCAGTTCTTC.

The rearrangement links TRBV7-2 to TRBJ2-5; weak D call: TRBD2 (6 bases). Germline V CDR1 and CDR2: SGHTA, FQGNSA. The CDR3 length is 15 residues. The V end was cut by 0 bases, the J end by 2 bases, with 10 bases between. The CDR3 bases are TGTGCCAGCAGCTTAGCCCTAGCGAGTCAAGAGACCCAGTACTTC. Residues: CASSLALASQETQYF.

As to this clonotype: This may come from a read error, since a much larger clone is one base off. The CDR3 does not close with the conserved phenylalanine or tryptophan, likely indicating a read error. The chain is built from TRBV4-1 and TRBJ1-2; no firm D call. This CDR3 is 14 amino acids long. The V end lost 0 bases, the J end lost 8 bases, and 13 bases lay between the germline ends. Germline CDR1 reads MGHRA; CDR2 reads YSYEKL. The CDR3 loop is CASSQDIGSPGYTL. In DNA, the CDR3 is TGCGCCAGCAGCCAAGATATCGGCAGCCCAGGCTACACCCTC.

Many counts were recorded for this clonotype. The gene calls are TRBV12-3 or TRBV12-4 and TRBJ2-1; 7 bases are shared with TRBD2. V dropped 9 bases and J dropped 8; count of bases not matched to a gene: 7. This CDR3 has 12 residues. The CDR3 here is CASRGDGDEQFF. The DNA for the CDR3 is TGTGCCAGTCGGGGGGACGGGGATGAGCAGTTCTTC.

CDR3 DNA sequence: TGTGCCAGCAGACTACAGGGCTCAAGGACTGAAGCTTTCTTT. This sequence encodes CASRLQGSRTEAFF. V is TRBV28 and J is TRBJ1-1, with D perhaps matching TRBD1 (6 bases). Trimming removed 6 bases from V and 5 bases from J, with 16 bases in between. Germline-derived CDR1 and CDR2 are MDHEN and SYDVKM. This CDR3 contains 14 residues.